Shown below are 20 T cell receptor beta chains from a single sample sequenced in a study of T cells in Graves' hyperthyroidism and ophthalmopathy. TCR beta CDR3 regions were amplified from RNA transcripts. HTBI primers were the set used in a first-round RT-PCR of the TCR CDR3. MiXCR, applied by TCRdb to the multiplex PCR reads, yields one record per CDR3 protein. The repertoire consists of approximately 690,000 distinct CDR3 sequences, with 20% occurring once and the leading ten covering around a third. The source material was blood. The receptors were sampled from a man aged 25-45 years with Graves' ophthalmopathy.

This clonotype was counted only a few times. V and J are TRBV4-1 and TRBJ2-3, with 12 bases lining up with TRBD1. The V gene's germline CDR1 is MGHRA and CDR2 YSYEKL. Germline trimming cut 4 bases from V and 7 bases from J; bases unmatched to any gene: 12. CDR3 length equals 17 residues. This CDR3 reads CASSLSLRDRGLNTQYF. CDR3 nucleotides: TGCGCCAGCAGCCTCTCACTCCGGGACAGGGGGCTTAATACGCAGTATTTT.

The table lists this clonotype with a few counts. V usage is TRBV12-3 or TRBV12-4 and J usage is TRBJ2-2, with D tentatively TRBD1 (5 bases). Trimming removed 6 bases from V and 6 bases from J, with 11 bases in between. CDR3 length equals 13 residues. CDR3 residues: CASRGQDAGELFF. The CDR3 nucleotides are TGTGCCAGCAGAGGACAAGATGCCGGGGAGCTGTTTTTT.

J is TRBJ2-1 and V is TRBV7-8, with 15 bases aligning to TRBD2. In germline, CDR1 is SGHVS, CDR2 FQNEAQ. V trimming: 2 bases; J trimming: 4 bases; junction bases outside the gene matches: 3. This CDR3 region has 17 residues. CDR3 protein: CASSLFGLAGGYNEQFF. The DNA for the CDR3 is TGTGCCAGCAGCTTATTCGGACTAGCGGGAGGGTACAATGAGCAGTTCTTC. The entire variable domain, with the rest obtained from reference TRBV7-8 and TRBJ2-1, is as follows: GAGVSQSPRYKVAKRGQDVALRCDPISGHVSLFWYQQALGQGPEFLTYFQNEAQLDKSGLPSDRFFAERPEGSVSTLKIQRTQQEDSAVYLCASSLFGLAGGYNEQFFGPGTRLTVL.

As for this clonotype: This sequence may be a read error, since a much larger clone differs from it by one base. The final CDR3 position lacks the conserved phenylalanine or tryptophan, pointing to a likely read error. The chain links TRBV3-1 to TRBJ2-7; TRBD2 agrees at 12 bases. The CDR3 is 15 residues long. J lost 2 bases, V lost 5 bases, and 4 bases had no gene match. CDR1 and CDR2 from the germline V gene are LGHDT and YNNKEL (reference sequence). CDR3 in amino acids: CASSGRTSGAYEQYL. The CDR3 nucleotides are TGTGCCAGCAGCGGGCGGACTAGCGGGGCCTACGAGCAGTACCTC.

This clonotype was detected ten times or more. The J gene is TRBJ2-1, the V gene TRBV30; TRBD2 might be the D (6 bases). CDR3 size: 14 residues. Germline lookup yields CDR1 GTSNPN and CDR2 SVGIG (reference sequence). The ends were cut back, 5 bases at V and 8 bases at J, with 19 bases in the middle. CDR3 residues: CAWGRSGHEDEQFF. The CDR3 DNA is TGTGCCTGGGGCCGGAGCGGGCATGAGGATGAGCAGTTCTTC.

This clonotype has just a few counts. V usage is TRBV5-5 and J usage is TRBJ2-1; 8 nucleotides agree with TRBD1. Germline V gives CDR1 SGHKS, CDR2 YYEKEE (reference sequence). The junction had 15 bases not matched to a gene; V was cut back by 4 bases and J by 6 bases. The CDR3 spans 17 residues. CDR3 in amino acids: CASSGRDNYGQGNEQFF. The CDR3 DNA reads TGTGCCAGCAGCGGTAGGGATAACTACGGACAGGGCAATGAGCAGTTCTTC.

CDR3 residues: CASSQDQSGLAGKLHESSYEQYF. CDR3 coding DNA: TGCGCCAGCAGCCAAGATCAATCTGGACTAGCGGGTAAACTCCACGAGAGCTCCTACGAGCAGTACTTC. The J gene is TRBJ2-7, the V gene TRBV4-1, with 11 bases aligning to TRBD2. J lost 0 bases, V lost 0 bases, and 22 bases had no gene match. Germline lookup yields CDR1 MGHRA and CDR2 YSYEKL. The CDR3 covers 23 residues.

The V gene is TRBV6-1, the J gene TRBJ1-5, with D possibly matching TRBD1 (5 bases). This CDR3 is 14 amino acids long. V shed 7 bases and J shed 5 bases, with 15 bases lying between them. Germline CDR1 MNHNS, CDR2 SASEGT. The CDR3 sequence is CASIQGSSDQPQHF. DNA for the CDR3: TGTGCCAGCATCCAGGGCTCATCAGATCAGCCCCAGCATTTT.

A few counts support this clonotype. V is TRBV3-1 and J is TRBJ1-2, with 7 bases lining up with TRBD1. V lost 1 base and J lost 6; bases outside the gene matches: 8. The CDR3 is 15 amino acids. CDR1 and CDR2 from the germline V gene are LGHDT and YNNKEL (reference sequence). The CDR3 reads CASSQGPQGENGYTF. The CDR3 nucleotides read TGTGCCAGCAGCCAAGGGCCCCAGGGGGAGAATGGCTACACCTTC.

This clonotype appeared many times. The chain carries TRBV28 and TRBJ1-3; 8 bases are a match to TRBD1. The CDR3 covers 15 residues. J gave up 0 bases and V 5 bases, and 3 bases lay outside the gene matches. CDR1 is MDHEN and CDR2 is SYDVKM in the germline V gene. CDR3 sequence: CASSTGGSSGNTIYF. The CDR3 nucleotides are TGTGCCAGCAGTACAGGGGGATCCTCTGGAAACACCATATATTTT. The full variable domain, completed using reference TRBV28 and TRBJ1-3, is DVKVTQSSRYLVKRTGEKVFLECVQDMDHENMFWYRQDPGLGLRLIYFSYDVKMKEKGDIPEGYSVSREKKERFSLILESASTNQTSMYLCASSTGGSSGNTIYFGEGSWLTVV.

This clonotype was seen once. V gene TRBV20-1 combines with J gene TRBJ2-7; 9 bases map to TRBD2. Germline CDR1 and CDR2: DFQATT and SNEGSKA (reference sequence). Trimming took 4 bases from V and 2 from J; bases not matched to a gene: 18. This CDR3 has 18 amino acids. This CDR3 is CSANPAMAGGPPPYEQYF. CDR3 sequence (DNA): TGCAGTGCTAACCCCGCTATGGCGGGAGGGCCTCCCCCCTACGAGCAGTACTTC.

This clonotype occurred a few times. This rearrangement joins TRBV20-1 to TRBJ2-7; D remains unclear. The germline V and J ends were trimmed by 0 bases and 2 bases, with 11 bases remaining between them. This CDR3 has 14 residues. Looked up from germline, CDR1 is DFQATT and CDR2 is SNEGSKA (reference sequence). CDR3 sequence: CSARDPNRTYEQYF. As DNA, the CDR3 is TGCAGTGCTAGAGATCCGAACCGAACCTACGAGCAGTACTTC.

This clonotype was recorded at least ten times. J is TRBJ1-2 and V is TRBV6-1; unclear D gene. The CDR3 consists of 12 residues. The V and J ends lost 6 bases and 4 bases respectively, with 9 bases between them. The germline gives CDR1 MNHNS, CDR2 SASEGT. CDR3 nucleotide sequence: TGTGCCAGCAGGCACCGTGCCTATGGCTACACCTTC. It encodes CASRHRAYGYTF.

This clonotype showed up just once. V usage is TRBV20-1 and J usage is TRBJ2-7, with 11 bases identical to TRBD2. The CDR3 contains 15 residues. Trimming cost V 4 bases and J 2 bases; bases outside gene matches: 7. Germline-derived CDR1 and CDR2 are DFQATT and SNEGSKA (reference sequence). CDR3 DNA: TGCAGTGCTACCCCGGGACTAGCGGTAACCTACGAGCAGTACTTC. Translating it yields CSATPGLAVTYEQYF.

This clonotype was seen repeatedly, ten times or more. The V gene is TRBV7-3, the J gene TRBJ2-1, with D uncertain. The CDR3 has 14 residues. From germline, CDR1 is SGHTA and CDR2 FQGTGA. V shed 5 bases and J shed 5 bases, with 13 bases lying between them. The CDR3 loop reads CASSPYTGDNEQFF. The CDR3 region has the DNA TGTGCCAGCAGCCCCTACACTGGGGACAATGAGCAGTTCTTC.

The CDR3 coding sequence is TGTGCCAGCAGAGCCGGGACAGGAACGAACGAGCAGTACTTC. Protein product: CASRAGTGTNEQYF. The chain joins TRBV6-1 to TRBJ2-7, with 8 bases identical to TRBD1. Trimming at V came to 6 bases and at J to 5 bases, leaving 9 bases not matched to a gene. Germline-derived CDR1 and CDR2 are MNHNS and SASEGT. The CDR3 has 14 amino acids.

The rearrangement links TRBV10-3 to TRBJ1-4; 8 positions agree with TRBD1. Trimming took 5 bases from V and 7 from J; bases not matched to a gene: 6. The germline gives CDR1 ENHRY, CDR2 SYGVKD. The CDR3 has 14 amino acids. This CDR3 is CAISQDREGEKLFF. CDR3 bases: TGTGCCATCAGTCAGGACAGGGAGGGTGAAAAACTGTTTTTT.

The V gene is TRBV2, the J gene TRBJ2-2; TRBD2 matches at 13 bases. Trimming at V came to 4 bases and at J to 6 bases, leaving 11 bases not matched to a gene. CDR1 and CDR2 from the germline V gene are SNHLY and FYNNEI. The CDR3 runs 18 residues. The CDR3 bases are TGTGCCAGCAGTGTATTTGGACTAGCGGGAGAGTCGCCCGGGGAGCTGTTTTTT. It yields the protein CASSVFGLAGESPGELFF.

The chain recombines TRBV3-1 with TRBJ2-7, with D possibly TRBD2 on 6 matching bases. Trimming removed 4 bases from V and 1 base from J, with 14 bases in between. This CDR3 has 15 amino acids. Germline V lookup: CDR1 LGHDT, CDR2 YNNKEL (reference sequence). In DNA form, the CDR3 reads TGTGCCAGCAGCCCAGAGGAGGGAGGATCCTACGAGCAGTACTTC. Its translation: CASSPEEGGSYEQYF.

J is TRBJ2-2 and V is TRBV7-9; 12 bases map to TRBD2. This CDR3 has 17 residues. The trim removed 5 bases at V and 5 bases at J, leaving 9 bases unmatched. Germline values: CDR1 SEHNR, CDR2 FQNEAQ (reference sequence). The CDR3 sequence: CASSPPLAGGPTGELFF. As DNA, the CDR3 is TGTGCCAGCAGCCCCCCCCTAGCGGGAGGGCCGACCGGGGAGCTGTTTTTT.